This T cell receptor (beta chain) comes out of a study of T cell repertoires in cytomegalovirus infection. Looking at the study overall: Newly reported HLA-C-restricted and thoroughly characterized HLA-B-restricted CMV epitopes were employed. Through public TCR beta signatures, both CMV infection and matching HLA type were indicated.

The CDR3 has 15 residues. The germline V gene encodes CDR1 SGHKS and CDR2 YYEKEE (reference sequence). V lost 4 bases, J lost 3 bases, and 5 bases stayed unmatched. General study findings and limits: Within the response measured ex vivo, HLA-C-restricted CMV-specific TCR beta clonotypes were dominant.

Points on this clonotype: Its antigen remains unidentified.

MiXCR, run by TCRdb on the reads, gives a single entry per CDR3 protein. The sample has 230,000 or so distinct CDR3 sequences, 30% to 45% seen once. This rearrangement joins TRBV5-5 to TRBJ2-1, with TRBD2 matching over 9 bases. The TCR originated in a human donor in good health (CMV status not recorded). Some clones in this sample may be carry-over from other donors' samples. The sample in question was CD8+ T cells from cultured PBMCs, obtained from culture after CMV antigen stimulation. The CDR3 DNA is TGTGCCAGCAGCAGGACTAGCGTCTACTACAATGAGCAGTTCTTC. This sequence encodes CASSRTSVYYNEQFF. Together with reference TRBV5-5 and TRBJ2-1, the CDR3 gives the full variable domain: DAGVTQSPTHLIKTRGQQVTLRCSPISGHKSVSWYQQVLGQGPQFIFQYYEKEERGRGNFPDRFSARQFPNYSSELNVNALLLGDSALYLCASSRTSVYYNEQFFGPGTRLTVL.